The rows below give T cell receptor beta chains drawn from one sample of a study of shared clonotypes between healthy human individuals. Sequencing was performed with immunoSEQ multiplex PCR; in TCRdb, only in-frame clones are kept and a portion is missing. The sample carries hundreds of thousands of clones, 72% recorded once. Sequencing was performed on memory CD4+ T cells sorted from blood. All receptors derive from a young woman in good health. Both conserved end residues are part of each CDR3. The D gene is left open where the match is weak. Clone size is shown for a subset of rows, as once, few, many or a class of expanded clone.

size,D,V,J,CDR3,DNA
few,NA,TRBV27,TRBJ2-3,CASSSVFQGPTGADTQYF,TGTGCCAGCAGTTCGGTCTTCCAGGGGCCTACCGGGGCAGATACGCAGTATTTT
few,NA,TRBV15,TRBJ2-7,CATSRILQSSYEQYF,TGTGCCACCAGCAGAATCCTACAGAGCTCCTACGAGCAGTACTTC
NA,NA,TRBV30,TRBJ1-4,CASPGASNEKLFF,TGTGCCTCCCCGGGGGCTAGTAATGAAAAACTGTTTTTT
NA,NA,TRBV19,TRBJ1-5,CASSRQLNQPQHF,TGTGCCAGTTCGAGACAGCTGAATCAGCCCCAGCATTTT
NA,NA,TRBV6-5,TRBJ2-1,CASSSPGQYNEQFF,TGTGCCAGCAGTTCGCCCGGACAGTACAATGAGCAGTTCTTC
NA,NA,TRBV28,TRBJ1-1,CASSPQSTEAFF,TGTGCCAGCAGCCCGCAGAGCACTGAAGCTTTCTTT
NA,NA,TRBV5-6,TRBJ1-2,CASSLRPNYGYTF,TGTGCCAGCAGCTTAAGGCCCAACTATGGCTACACCTTC
NA,NA,TRBV29-1,TRBJ1-3,CSVERGAGNTIYF,TGCAGCGTTGAAAGGGGGGCTGGAAACACCATATATTTT
NA,TRBD2,TRBV15,TRBJ2-1,CATSRESAGELQFF,TGTGCCACCAGCAGAGAATCGGCGGGAGAGCTGCAGTTCTTC
NA,TRBD2,TRBV5-1,TRBJ2-1,CASRRLADYNEQFF,TGCGCCAGCAGACGACTAGCGGACTACAATGAGCAGTTCTTC
few,TRBD1,TRBV5-4,TRBJ2-7,CASSSPGTGPAEQYF,TGTGCCAGCAGCTCTCCCGGGACAGGGCCTGCCGAGCAGTACTTC
NA,NA,TRBV7-8,TRBJ2-1,CASSPGRVGRGEQFF,TGTGCCAGCAGCCCCGGGCGAGTGGGACGAGGTGAGCAGTTCTTC
NA,TRBD2,TRBV6-5,TRBJ2-1,CASSKSGGSYNEQFF,TGTGCCAGCAGCAAAAGCGGGGGATCCTACAATGAGCAGTTCTTC
few,NA,TRBV4-2,TRBJ1-4,CASSQDRQVNEKLFF,TGTGCCAGCAGCCAAGATAGACAAGTTAATGAAAAACTGTTTTTT
few,TRBD2,TRBV6-1,TRBJ2-7,CASSGAGSGEQYF,TGTGCCAGCTCGGGAGCGGGATCGGGCGAGCAGTACTTC
once,TRBD1,TRBV5-8,TRBJ1-5,CASSPRQGRSNQPQHF,TGTGCCAGCAGCCCAAGACAGGGGCGATCTAATCAGCCCCAGCATTTT
NA,TRBD1,TRBV6-6,TRBJ2-2,CATRTGRDTGELFF,TGTGCCACCCGGACAGGCAGGGACACCGGGGAGCTGTTTTTT
NA,NA,TRBV9,TRBJ1-1,CASSPRGAGEAFF,TGTGCCAGCAGCCCGAGGGGCGCCGGTGAAGCTTTCTTT
NA,NA,TRBV9,TRBJ2-3,CASSVRAIRADTQYF,TGTGCCAGCAGCGTAAGGGCAATCAGGGCAGATACGCAGTATTTT
NA,NA,TRBV30,TRBJ1-3,CAWSGDLSGNTIYF,TGTGCCTGGAGTGGGGATTTGTCTGGAAACACCATATATTTT
NA,NA,TRBV10-2,TRBJ2-5,CASNVGGPKETQYF,TGCGCCAGCAATGTTGGTGGTCCCAAAGAGACCCAGTACTTC
once,TRBD2,TRBV7-9,TRBJ2-5,CASSAGLAGDETQYF,TGTGCCAGCAGCGCCGGACTAGCGGGAGATGAGACCCAGTACTTC
NA,NA,TRBV5-1,TRBJ1-4,CASSFQGSRGGEKLFF,TGCGCCAGCAGCTTCCAAGGTAGCCGGGGGGGTGAAAAACTGTTTTTT
NA,NA,TRBV5-1,TRBJ2-7,CATDPSSSGTYEQYF,TGCGCCACCGACCCCAGCAGCTCCGGCACCTACGAGCAGTACTTC
NA,NA,TRBV28,TRBJ2-7,CASTTTGPTYEQYF,TGTGCCAGCACTACTACGGGACCCACCTACGAGCAGTACTTC
NA,TRBD1,TRBV5-4,TRBJ1-2,CASSLVTGTVYGYTF,TGTGCCAGCAGCTTGGTTACCGGGACAGTCTATGGCTACACCTTC
NA,NA,TRBV5-1,TRBJ2-5,CASSLAGETQYF,TGCGCCAGCAGCTTGGCCGGGGAGACCCAGTACTTC
NA,TRBD1,TRBV27,TRBJ2-7,CASSRDRGDAGLYF,TGTGCCAGCAGTCGGGACAGGGGGGATGCGGGCCTCTACTTC
NA,NA,TRBV18,TRBJ1-4,CASSRDKGGELFF,TGTGCCAGCTCACGGGACAAGGGGGGTGAACTGTTTTTT
many,TRBD1,TRBV28,TRBJ1-5,CASKRGTGESQPQHF,TGTGCCAGCAAACGAGGGACAGGGGAGAGTCAGCCCCAGCATTTT
NA,NA,TRBV5-1,TRBJ2-3,CASSPGRVGGTDTQYF,TGCGCCAGCAGCCCCGGGCGGGTCGGGGGTACAGATACGCAGTATTTT
once,NA,TRBV5-1,TRBJ1-5,CASSRAGEGNQPQHF,TGCGCCAGCAGCAGGGCAGGGGAAGGCAATCAGCCCCAGCATTTT
NA,NA,TRBV6-1,TRBJ2-7,CASRRGASTAYEQYF,TGTGCCAGCCGCCGGGGGGCTTCGACCGCCTACGAGCAGTACTTC
many,TRBD1,TRBV5-1,TRBJ2-2,CASSPGTENTGELFF,TGCGCCAGCAGCCCCGGGACAGAAAACACCGGGGAGCTGTTTTTT
NA,TRBD2,TRBV18,TRBJ2-6,CASSPYLAGVGANVLTF,TGTGCCAGCTCACCATATCTAGCGGGAGTTGGGGCCAACGTCCTGACTTTC
NA,NA,TRBV30,TRBJ1-1,CAWRAGIYDGGAFF,TGTGCCTGGAGGGCAGGGATTTATGATGGAGGAGCTTTCTTT
NA,NA,TRBV2,TRBJ2-7,CASNPGGYRHEQYF,TGTGCCAGCAACCCGGGGGGCTATAGGCACGAGCAGTACTTC
NA,NA,TRBV28,TRBJ1-2,CASSLPWGGDGYTF,TGTGCCAGCAGTTTACCATGGGGTGGAGATGGCTACACCTTC
once,NA,TRBV25-1,TRBJ2-5,CASSRGLGFQETQYF,TGTGCCAGCAGCCGCGGACTTGGCTTCCAAGAGACCCAGTACTTC
few,TRBD1,TRBV28,TRBJ1-5,CASSLTGGQPQHF,TGTGCCAGCAGTTTAACAGGGGGTCAGCCCCAGCATTTT
NA,NA,TRBV28,TRBJ1-4,CASRRQDYEKLFF,TGTGCCAGCAGAAGACAGGACTATGAAAAACTGTTTTTT